The 5 T cell receptor beta chains reported below all come from one sample, sequenced in a study of blood T cell repertoires in COVID-19. Profiling relied on immunoSEQ multiplex PCR, and the TCRdb table lists in-frame clones only, not all of them. The sample contains about 170,000 clones, 84% of which appear only once. Material for sequencing was peripheral blood. The receptors come from a woman at least 80 years old with COVID-19, enrolled during active disease.

The chain carries TRBV7-8 and TRBJ2-3, with 8 nucleotides matching TRBD2. Germline CDR1 and CDR2: SGHVS and FQNEAQ. Unmatched junction bases numbered 19, after V lost 5 bases and J lost 6 bases. This CDR3 is 18 amino acids long. The DNA for the CDR3 is TGTGCCAGCAGCCTAGGAAGCGGGGGCCGTTGGGGCTGGGATACGCAGTATTTT. Its translation is CASSLGSGGRWGWDTQYF.

The V gene is TRBV12-5, the J gene TRBJ1-5; TRBD1 might be the D (5 bases). The CDR3 consists of 15 residues. Germline V gene lookup returns CDR1 LGHNT and CDR2 FRNRAP. V was trimmed by 5 bases and J by 2 bases, leaving 13 bases between them. CDR3 sequence (DNA): TGTGCTAGTGGTCTCGGGGGTTTGGGCAATCAGCCCCAGCATTTT. Amino acids: CASGLGGLGNQPQHF.

This rearrangement joins TRBV7-3 to TRBJ2-3, with 8 bases aligning to TRBD1. V was clipped by 5 bases and J by 5 bases; unmatched bases: 6. CDR3 length: 14 amino acids. CDR1 and CDR2 from the germline V gene are SGHTA and FQGTGA. The CDR3 DNA reads as TGTGCCAGCAGCCTAGGACAGGGCTTAGATACGCAGTATTTT. Amino acids: CASSLGQGLDTQYF.

This clone qualifies as medium-sized. The V gene is TRBV9, the J gene TRBJ1-2; 7 nucleotides agree with TRBD1. The germline gives CDR1 SGDLS, CDR2 YYNGEE. The CDR3 has 15 residues. Germline trimming cut 0 bases from V and 6 bases from J; bases unmatched to any gene: 8. The chain's CDR3 is CASSVAAGGSDGYTF. In DNA, the CDR3 is TGTGCCAGCAGCGTAGCGGCAGGGGGGTCGGATGGCTACACCTTC.

The table lists this clone with a few counts. This chain links TRBV19 with TRBJ2-1; TRBD1 aligns across 7 bases. V trimming: 4 bases; J trimming: 4 bases; junction bases outside the gene matches: 4. The CDR3 runs 14 residues. Germline V gene sequence: CDR1 LNHDA, CDR2 SQIVND (reference sequence). The CDR3 DNA is TGTGCCAGTAGTAAGGACAGGCTATACAATGAGCAGTTCTTC. As protein: CASSKDRLYNEQFF.